Each of the 3 T cell receptor beta chains below was sequenced from the same sample in a study of blood T cells in healthy people across ages (dated by TCRdb to 2013 to 2016). The method behind the library was 5' RACE. The instrument was an Illumina HiSeq 2500. A second PCR of roughly 6 to 11 cycles was run with a J-beta primer mix and a sample-barcoded 5' primer. Clones were called with MiXCR by TCRdb after fastp trimmed the public reads at Q25, and only in-frame beta chains were retained. CDR3 protein sequences are deduplicated, and each keeps its most common genes and DNA. The sample table contains more than 500,000 distinct CDR3 sequences; only one count was recorded for about 27% of them. The top ten clones comprise 3% to 4% of the sample. These data were also reused for a study on T cells of mothers and their children.

Sequences were obtained from blood. The receptors were gathered from a boy between 2 and 15 years old in good health.

This clonotype has more than one count but fewer than ten. An end of the junction does not agree with germline; a read error may underlie this. The genes are TRBV29-1 and TRBJ2-2, with a tentative D call TRBD2 (6 bases). The CDR3 loop spans 13 amino acids. Germline values: CDR1 SQVTM, CDR2 ANQGSEA. As DNA, the CDR3 is TGCAGCGTTGGGGCAGAAAACACCGGGGGGCTGTTTTTT. This gives the protein CSVGAENTGGLFF.

In nucleotides, the CDR3 is TGCGCCAGCAGCCCCCCCGGGACAGAAGGCACAGATACGCAGTATTTT. Amino acids: CASSPPGTEGTDTQYF. The V call is TRBV5-1, the J call TRBJ2-3; TRBD1 matches at 7 bases. The V gene end was trimmed by 4 bases and the J gene end by 1 base; junction bases not matched to a gene: 9. The CDR3 spans 16 residues. Germline CDR1 and CDR2: SGHRS and YFSETQ.

V and J are TRBV12-3 or TRBV12-4 and TRBJ2-3; 8 bases line up with TRBD2. The CDR3 length is 16 residues. V lost 2 bases and J lost 3; bases outside the gene matches: 7. The CDR3 nucleotides read TGTGCCAGCAGTTTACGGGCGGGAGGAGGTACAGATACGCAGTATTTT. This gives the protein CASSLRAGGGTDTQYF.